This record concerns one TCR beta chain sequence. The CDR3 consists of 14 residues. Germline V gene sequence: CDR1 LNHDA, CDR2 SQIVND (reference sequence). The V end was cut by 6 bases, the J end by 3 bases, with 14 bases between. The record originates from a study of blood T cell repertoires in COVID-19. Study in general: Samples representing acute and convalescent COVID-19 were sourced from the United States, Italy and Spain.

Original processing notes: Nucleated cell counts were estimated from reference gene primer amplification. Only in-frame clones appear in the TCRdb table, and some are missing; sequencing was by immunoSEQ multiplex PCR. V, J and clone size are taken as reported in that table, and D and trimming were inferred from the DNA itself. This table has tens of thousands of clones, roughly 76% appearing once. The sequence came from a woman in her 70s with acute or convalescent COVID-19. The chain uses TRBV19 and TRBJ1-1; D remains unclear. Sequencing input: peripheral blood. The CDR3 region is CASSVYARDTEAFF. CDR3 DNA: TGTGCCAGTAGCGTATATGCGAGGGACACTGAAGCTTTCTTT.